The 32 T cell receptor beta chains below were found in one sample sequenced in a study of T and B cells in COVID-19 patients. BIOMED2 TRB-A/B primer pools were used in multiplex TRB PCR. Via MiXCR, TCRdb re-called the multiplex PCR reads, giving one row per CDR3 protein. The sample lists 7,500 to 9,500 distinct CDR3 sequences, roughly 31% occurring once. Each TRB amplification used roughly 240-550 ng of genomic DNA from blood. The sample taken for sequencing was blood. The receptor source for this set is a human donor who had recovered from COVID-19.

There are a few counts of this clonotype. This chain connects TRBV6-5 to TRBJ1-2; D not certain. With 5 bases removed from V and 3 bases from J, the gap between germline ends came to 19 bases. Germline-derived CDR1 and CDR2 are MNHEY and SVGAGI. CDR3 length: 16 amino acids. Here the CDR3 DNA reads TGTGCCAGCAGTACCCGCCTAGGCTCTAGTGACTATGGCTACACCTTC. Translating gives CASSTRLGSSDYGYTF.

This clonotype appeared a few times. J is TRBJ1-4 and V is TRBV6-4, with no clear D. V was cut by 6 bases and J by 3 bases, with 14 bases left in between. The CDR3 totals 15 residues. CDR1 and CDR2 (germline): MRHNA, SNTAGT. The CDR3 region is CASRPQRSPNEKLFF. Here the CDR3 DNA reads TGTGCCAGCAGACCCCAAAGGTCCCCTAATGAAAAACTGTTTTTT.

By frequency in the sample, this clonotype is medium-sized. The V call is TRBV6-1, the J call TRBJ2-1, with 9 positions matching TRBD2. The CDR3 has 15 amino acids. Germline CDR1 reads MNHNS; CDR2 reads SASEGT. V trimming: 4 bases; J trimming: 4 bases; junction bases outside the gene matches: 5. In DNA, the CDR3 is TGTGCCAGCAGTGTAGGCGGGGGGGCTTACAATGAGCAGTTCTTC. Protein product: CASSVGGGAYNEQFF.

The V and J genes are TRBV5-1 and TRBJ1-5; D possibly corresponds to TRBD1 (5 bases). The V and J ends lost 4 bases and 4 bases respectively, with 18 bases between them. CDR1 is SGHRS and CDR2 is YFSETQ in the germline V gene. The CDR3 runs to 16 residues. In nucleotides, the CDR3 is TGCGCCAGCAGCATTGGCGGGACTCAACTGAATCAGCCCCAGCATTTT. Protein sequence: CASSIGGTQLNQPQHF.

Sample share makes this clonotype medium-sized (0.01 to 0.1%). The rearrangement joins TRBV27 to TRBJ2-3; 10 bases align to TRBD2. CDR1 and CDR2 (germline): MNHEY, SMNVEV (reference sequence). The J segment lost 2 bases and the V segment lost 4 bases, leaving 6 bases of the junction unmatched. This CDR3 spans 16 amino acids. The CDR3: CASSSQAGGPTDTQYF. The CDR3, as DNA: TGTGCCAGCAGTTCACAAGCGGGGGGGCCCACAGATACGCAGTATTTT.

The chain is built from TRBV12-3 or TRBV12-4 and TRBJ2-1, with D tentatively TRBD1 (6 bases). V shed 6 bases and J shed 1 base, with 28 bases lying between them. The CDR3 length is 20 residues. The CDR3 loop reads CASSAPSVEGVVKSYNEQFF. The CDR3 DNA sequence: TGTGCCAGCAGCGCCCCGTCGGTAGAGGGGGTCGTTAAGTCCTACAATGAGCAGTTCTTC.

Judged by abundance, this clonotype is medium-sized (0.01 to 0.1%). The chain carries TRBV19 and TRBJ2-7; 7 bases match TRBD1. Trimming took 5 bases from V and 3 from J; bases not matched to a gene: 10. Germline loops: CDR1 LNHDA, CDR2 SQIVND (reference sequence). The CDR3 has 15 residues. The CDR3 region is CASSHQGEFLYEQYF. CDR3 nucleotides: TGTGCCAGTAGTCATCAGGGGGAATTCCTCTACGAGCAGTACTTC.

This clonotype was counted between two and nine times. J is TRBJ1-5 and V is TRBV7-2; 11 bases are a match to TRBD1. The CDR3 runs to 15 residues. V shed 5 bases, J shed 4 bases, and the junction held 4 bases outside the gene matches. CDR1 and CDR2 from the germline V gene are SGHTA and FQGNSA. CDR3 bases: TGTGCCAGCAGCGTCGGGACAGGGGGGAATCAGCCCCAGCATTTT. Amino acids: CASSVGTGGNQPQHF.

The chain employs TRBV14 and TRBJ2-5, with D possibly being TRBD1 (6 bases). Germline CDR1 reads SGHDN; CDR2 reads FVKESK. V was shortened by 2 bases and J by 7 bases, with 11 bases between the two germline ends. The CDR3 extends over 13 amino acids. The CDR3 DNA reads TGTGCCAGCAGCCAACAGGGGCGCGGGACCCAGTACTTC. It encodes CASSQQGRGTQYF.

This chain uses TRBV7-2 with TRBJ1-3; 8 nucleotides agree with TRBD1. This CDR3 region has 15 residues. The J segment lost 0 bases and the V segment lost 5 bases, leaving 3 bases of the junction unmatched. CDR1 and CDR2 (germline): SGHTA, FQGNSA. CDR3 DNA: TGTGCCAGCAGCGGACAGGGACTCTCTGGAAACACCATATATTTT. Translation gives CASSGQGLSGNTIYF.

This clonotype counts as medium-sized. This rearrangement joins TRBV30 to TRBJ2-2, with D uncertain. This CDR3 comprises 12 residues. Germline CDR1 is GTSNPN and CDR2 is SVGIG (reference sequence). V was cut by 4 bases and J by 3 bases, with 6 bases left in between. CDR3 residues: CAWMGDTGELFF. DNA of the CDR3: TGTGCCTGGATGGGCGACACCGGGGAGCTGTTTTTT.

This chain joins TRBV14 and TRBJ2-2, with 7 nucleotides matching TRBD1. The J segment lost 2 bases and the V segment lost 6 bases, leaving 3 bases of the junction unmatched. CDR3 length equals 14 residues. Germline CDR1 SGHDN, CDR2 FVKESK. The CDR3 sequence: CASSRQGNTGELFF. In nucleotides, the CDR3 is TGTGCCAGCAGTCGACAGGGTAACACCGGGGAGCTGTTTTTT.

This clonotype appeared once. The V and J genes are TRBV4-2 and TRBJ2-3; a weak D match, TRBD2 (6 bases). V was cut by 5 bases and J by 2 bases, with 17 bases left in between. The CDR3 contains 16 residues. CDR1 is LGHNA and CDR2 is YNFKEQ in the germline V gene. Written as DNA, the CDR3 is TGTGCCAGCAGCTCATCGGACCGACTAGTCACAGATACGCAGTATTTT. This translates into CASSSSDRLVTDTQYF.

The rearrangement links TRBV5-6 to TRBJ1-1; possible D gene TRBD1, 5 bases. The CDR3 spans 15 residues. V dropped 4 bases and J dropped 4 bases, with 17 bases sitting between them. CDR1 is SGHDT and CDR2 is YYEEEE in the germline V gene. In DNA, the CDR3 is TGTGCCAGCAGCCAAGCGGGGCGGGGGACCACTGAAGCTTTCTTT. Translating gives CASSQAGRGTTEAFF. Full variable domain (rest looked up from reference TRBV5-6 and TRBJ1-1): DAGVTQSPTHLIKTRGQQVTLRCSPKSGHDTVSWYQQALGQGPQFIFQYYEEEERQRGNFPDRFSGHQFPNYSSELNVNALLLGDSALYLCASSQAGRGTTEAFFGQGTRLTVV.

The rearrangement links TRBV5-6 to TRBJ2-7; D perhaps matches TRBD2 (5 bases). V was trimmed by 3 bases and J by 5 bases, leaving 15 bases between them. CDR1 is SGHDT and CDR2 is YYEEEE in the germline V gene. The CDR3 consists of 14 residues. The CDR3 DNA reads as TGTGCCAGCAGCTCGGGGATTGGGGTTGACGAGCAGTACTTC. Residues: CASSSGIGVDEQYF.

The chain employs TRBV7-6 and TRBJ2-5; 7 bases are a match to TRBD1. Germline assignment: CDR1 SGHVS and CDR2 FNYEAQ. This CDR3 contains 14 residues. V shed 5 bases, J shed 1 base, and the junction held 4 bases outside the gene matches. DNA of the CDR3: TGTGCCAGCAGCCAGGGACAGTCCCAAGAGACCCAGTACTTC. It is translated as CASSQGQSQETQYF.

This rearrangement joins TRBV20-1 to TRBJ1-2; D perhaps matches TRBD1 (5 bases). Germline CDR1 and CDR2: DFQATT and SNEGSKA (reference sequence). The CDR3 runs to 12 residues. V was clipped by 0 bases and J by 4 bases, with 6 bases between them. Here the CDR3 reads CSARDRVYGYTF. CDR3 bases: TGCAGTGCTAGAGACAGGGTCTATGGCTACACCTTC.

By sample fraction, this clonotype is medium-sized. This chain links TRBV18 with TRBJ2-2; D unresolved. The germline V gene encodes CDR1 KGHSH and CDR2 LQKENI. V was trimmed by 2 bases and J by 3 bases, leaving 7 bases between them. The CDR3 covers 14 residues. The CDR3: CASSPNTYTGELFF. DNA of the CDR3: TGTGCCAGCTCACCAAACACATACACCGGGGAGCTGTTTTTT. Filled out from reference TRBV18 and TRBJ2-2, the complete variable domain reads NAGVMQNPRHLVRRRGQEARLRCSPMKGHSHVYWYRQLPEEGLKFMVYLQKENIIDESGMPKERFSAEFPKEGPSILRIQQVVRGDSAAYFCASSPNTYTGELFFGEGSRLTVL.

The chain uses TRBV13 and TRBJ1-5; D uncertain. The germline V gene encodes CDR1 PRHDT and CDR2 FYEKMQ (reference sequence). The length of the CDR3 is 12 residues. V lost 5 bases, J lost 4 bases, and 6 bases lay in between. DNA for the CDR3: TGTGCCAGCAGCACTGGAAATCAGCCCCAGCATTTT. Its protein is CASSTGNQPQHF.

This clonotype is medium-sized (0.01 to 0.1%) in the sample. The genes are TRBV5-5 and TRBJ2-3; TRBD2 might be the D (6 bases). Germline-derived CDR1 and CDR2 are SGHKS and YYEKEE (reference sequence). This CDR3 has 15 amino acids. V dropped 1 base and J dropped 7 bases, with 16 bases sitting between them. The CDR3 DNA sequence: TGTGCCAGCAGCTTGAGGGCGGGGCTTGAGAATACGCAGTATTTT. Its protein product is CASSLRAGLENTQYF.

This chain uses TRBV10-3 with TRBJ1-5; TRBD1 aligns across 7 bases. The trim removed 3 bases at V and 7 bases at J, leaving 6 bases unmatched. The V gene's germline CDR1 is ENHRY and CDR2 SYGVKD. The CDR3 extends over 14 amino acids. DNA for the CDR3: TGTGCCATCAGTGAATCAGGGGGGGCCCAGCCCCAGCATTTT. Protein sequence: CAISESGGAQPQHF.

The table lists this clonotype with a few counts. The chain recombines TRBV6-1 with TRBJ2-2; D is ambiguous. Between the trimmed V and J ends, which lost 6 bases and 2 bases, there was a span of 16 bases. Germline CDR1 and CDR2: MNHNS and SASEGT. The CDR3 sequence is 16 residues long. CDR3: CASRVRAGPNTGELFF. CDR3 coding DNA: TGTGCCAGCAGGGTCCGAGCAGGTCCTAACACCGGGGAGCTGTTTTTT.

This clonotype is termed medium-sized. The genes are TRBV19 and TRBJ1-2, with unresolved D. Germline lookup yields CDR1 LNHDA and CDR2 SQIVND (reference sequence). The CDR3 totals 16 residues. V shed 3 bases and J shed 4 bases, with 18 bases lying between them. In DNA, the CDR3 is TGTGCCAGTAGTATCCCGCGCGGTGCAAGAAGCTATGGCTACACCTTC. This sequence encodes CASSIPRGARSYGYTF.

Remarks on this clonotype: A much larger clone lies a single base off, so this may be a read error. The chain employs TRBV29-1 and TRBJ2-7; D perhaps matches TRBD2 (6 bases). Germline loops: CDR1 SQVTM, CDR2 ANQGSEA. The CDR3 is 15 residues long. V was trimmed by 7 bases and J by 2 bases, leaving 21 bases between them. CDR3 nucleotide sequence: TGCAGCGCTAGTCCCGGGATTAGCGGACCCTACGAGCAGTACTTC. It is translated as CSASPGISGPYEQYF.

The rearrangement uses TRBV6-1 and TRBJ2-3, with 9 bases aligning to TRBD2. This CDR3 comprises 14 residues. J lost 10 bases, V lost 2 bases, and 7 bases had no gene match. Germline CDR1 reads MNHNS; CDR2 reads SASEGT. The CDR3 nucleotides are TGTGCCAGCAGTGAACTTGGCGGGGGGGGTCCGCAGTATTTT. Protein product: CASSELGGGGPQYF.

The count of this clonotype is one. This chain connects TRBV20-1 to TRBJ2-2; maybe TRBD2 (6 bases). CDR1 DFQATT and CDR2 SNEGSKA come from the germline V gene (reference sequence). Deletions cut 1 base from V and 5 bases from J, with 17 bases between. This CDR3 is built from 16 residues. The CDR3 loop is CSARAPGLSITGELFF. The CDR3 DNA reads as TGCAGTGCTAGAGCCCCGGGACTTTCTATAACCGGGGAGCTGTTTTTT.

This clonotype has just a few counts. V and J are TRBV5-6 and TRBJ1-6; 7 bases match TRBD1. With 2 bases clipped from V and 14 bases from J, the junction kept 13 bases outside the gene matches. The CDR3 runs to 15 residues. CDR1 SGHDT and CDR2 YYEEEE come from the germline V gene. CDR3 bases: TGTGCCAGCAGCTTACAGGGGAAGCTAGAGCCGTCCCTCCACTTT. Translating it yields CASSLQGKLEPSLHF. The full variable domain, in which reference TRBV5-6 and TRBJ1-6 provide the parts outside the CDR3, is DAGVTQSPTHLIKTRGQQVTLRCSPKSGHDTVSWYQQALGQGPQFIFQYYEEEERQRGNFPDRFSGHQFPNYSSELNVNALLLGDSALYLCASSLQGKLEPSLHFGNGTRLTVT.

This clonotype is medium-sized (0.01 to 0.1%) by share. V is TRBV15 and J is TRBJ2-3, with D unresolved. CDR3 size: 16 residues. Germline loops: CDR1 LNHNV, CDR2 YYDKDF (reference sequence). The V and J ends lost 5 bases and 0 bases respectively, with 15 bases between them. CDR3 DNA sequence: TGTGCCACCAGCGGCTCCAGGAGTTATAGCACAGATACGCAGTATTTT. It is translated as CATSGSRSYSTDTQYF. Looking up the rest from reference TRBV15 and TRBJ2-3 gives the full variable domain: DAMVIQNPRYQVTQFGKPVTLSCSQTLNHNVMYWYQQKSSQAPKLLFHYYDKDFNNEADTPDNFQSRRPNTSFCFLDIRSPGLGDTAMYLCATSGSRSYSTDTQYFGPGTRLTVL.

The chain uses TRBV20-1 and TRBJ2-3; 11 nucleotides align to TRBD2. Germline loops: CDR1 DFQATT, CDR2 SNEGSKA (reference sequence). The ends lost 6 bases at V and 2 bases at J; junction bases unmatched: 10. The CDR3 is 16 amino acids. The CDR3 sequence: CSASHTSGGATDTQYF. CDR3 in DNA: TGCAGTGCCTCCCATACTAGCGGGGGAGCCACAGATACGCAGTATTTT.

This clonotype was counted only a few times. The chain has TRBV5-1 and TRBJ1-5; no clear D gene. Germline V lookup: CDR1 SGHRS, CDR2 YFSETQ. The V and J ends lost 1 base and 3 bases respectively, with 8 bases between them. This CDR3 has 14 amino acids. The CDR3 coding sequence is TGCGCCAGCAGCTTGATGGGTGACAATCAGCCCCAGCATTTT. Protein sequence: CASSLMGDNQPQHF.

This rearrangement joins TRBV5-4 to TRBJ2-7; the D gene is possibly TRBD2 (6 bases). Trimming removed 1 base at V and 12 bases at J, with 17 bases between. The CDR3 extends over 13 amino acids. Germline CDR1 reads SGHNT; CDR2 reads YYREEE (reference sequence). CDR3 coding DNA: TGTGCCAGCAGCTTGTTAGGGGCGGGGAATATGTACTTC. Translated: CASSLLGAGNMYF.

This clonotype is medium-sized by share. The V gene is TRBV29-1, the J gene TRBJ1-5; TRBD1 agrees at 8 bases. The CDR3 extends over 14 amino acids. CDR1 SQVTM and CDR2 ANQGSEA come from the germline V gene. The V segment lost 6 bases and the J segment 7 bases; nucleotides outside the gene matches: 11. CDR3 nucleotides: TGCAGCGTGCGCGACGGACAGGGAAGGCAGCCCCAGCATTTT. The encoded protein is CSVRDGQGRQPQHF.